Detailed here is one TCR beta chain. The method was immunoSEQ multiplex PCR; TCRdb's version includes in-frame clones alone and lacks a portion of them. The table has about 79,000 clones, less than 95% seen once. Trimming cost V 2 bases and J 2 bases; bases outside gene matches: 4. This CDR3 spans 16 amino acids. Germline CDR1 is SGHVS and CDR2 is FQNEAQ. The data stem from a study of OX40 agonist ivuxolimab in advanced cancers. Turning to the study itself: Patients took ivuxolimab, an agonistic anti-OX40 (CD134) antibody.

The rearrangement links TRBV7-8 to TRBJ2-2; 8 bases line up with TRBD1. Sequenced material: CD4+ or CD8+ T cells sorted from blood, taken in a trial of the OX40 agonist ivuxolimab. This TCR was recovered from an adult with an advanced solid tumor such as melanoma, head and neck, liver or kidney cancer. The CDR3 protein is CASSLRQGTNTGELFF. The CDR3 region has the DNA TGTGCCAGCAGCTTACGACAGGGGACTAACACCGGGGAGCTGTTTTTT.